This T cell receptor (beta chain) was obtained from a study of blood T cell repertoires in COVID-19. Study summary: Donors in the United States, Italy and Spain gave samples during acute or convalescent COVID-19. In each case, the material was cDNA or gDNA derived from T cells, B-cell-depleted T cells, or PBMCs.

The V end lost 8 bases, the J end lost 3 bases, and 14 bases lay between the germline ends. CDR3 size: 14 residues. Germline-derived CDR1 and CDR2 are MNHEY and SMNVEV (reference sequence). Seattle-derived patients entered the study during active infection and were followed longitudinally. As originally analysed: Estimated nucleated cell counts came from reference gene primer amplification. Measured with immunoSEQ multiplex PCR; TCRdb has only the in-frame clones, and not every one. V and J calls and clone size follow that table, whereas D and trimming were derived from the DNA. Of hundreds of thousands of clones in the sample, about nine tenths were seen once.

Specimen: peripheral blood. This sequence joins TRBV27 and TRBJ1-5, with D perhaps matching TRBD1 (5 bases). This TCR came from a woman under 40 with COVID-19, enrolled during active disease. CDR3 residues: CASRAGEDNQPQHF. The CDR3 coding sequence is TGTGCCAGCCGCGCGGGGGAAGACAATCAGCCCCAGCATTTT.